This TCR beta chain was retrieved from a study of regulatory T cells in long-lasting Graves disease. Time point specified: newly diagnosed GD, antithyroid drugs for less than 3 months. Scientists built the TCR library using RNA that was extracted from PBMCs. The TCR beta library used iRepertoire HTBI primers with Arm-PCR amplification of CDR3. TCRdb recomputed calls from the multiplex PCR reads with MiXCR, one row per CDR3 protein. The repertoire holds about 420,000 distinct CDR3 sequences, with over 15% as singletons. Trimming removed 4 bases from V and 6 bases from J, with 9 bases in between. The CDR3 contains 13 residues. Germline V lookup: CDR1 MNHEY, CDR2 SVGAGI. The sample was also linked to a second study, of T cells in Graves' hyperthyroidism and ophthalmopathy.

The chain has TRBV6-5 and TRBJ2-2, with D unresolved. This clonotype was obtained from a young woman with Graves disease. The sequencing used peripheral blood mononuclear cells (PBMCs), collected at new diagnosis, from a patient treated with antithyroid drugs. Here the CDR3 reads CASSSWTPGELFF. CDR3 DNA sequence: TGTGCCAGCAGTTCGTGGACGCCCGGGGAGCTGTTTTTT.